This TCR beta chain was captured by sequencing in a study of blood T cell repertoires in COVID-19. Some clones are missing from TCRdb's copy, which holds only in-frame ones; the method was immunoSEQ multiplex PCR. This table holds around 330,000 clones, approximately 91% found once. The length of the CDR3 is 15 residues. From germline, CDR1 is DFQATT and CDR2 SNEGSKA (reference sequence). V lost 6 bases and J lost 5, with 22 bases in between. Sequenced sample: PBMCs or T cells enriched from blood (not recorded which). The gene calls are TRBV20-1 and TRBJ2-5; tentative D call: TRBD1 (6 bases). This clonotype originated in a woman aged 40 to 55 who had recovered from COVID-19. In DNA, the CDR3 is TGCAGTGCCAGTATAAAACGGACAGTAAGGGAGACCCAGTACTTC. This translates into CSASIKRTVRETQYF.